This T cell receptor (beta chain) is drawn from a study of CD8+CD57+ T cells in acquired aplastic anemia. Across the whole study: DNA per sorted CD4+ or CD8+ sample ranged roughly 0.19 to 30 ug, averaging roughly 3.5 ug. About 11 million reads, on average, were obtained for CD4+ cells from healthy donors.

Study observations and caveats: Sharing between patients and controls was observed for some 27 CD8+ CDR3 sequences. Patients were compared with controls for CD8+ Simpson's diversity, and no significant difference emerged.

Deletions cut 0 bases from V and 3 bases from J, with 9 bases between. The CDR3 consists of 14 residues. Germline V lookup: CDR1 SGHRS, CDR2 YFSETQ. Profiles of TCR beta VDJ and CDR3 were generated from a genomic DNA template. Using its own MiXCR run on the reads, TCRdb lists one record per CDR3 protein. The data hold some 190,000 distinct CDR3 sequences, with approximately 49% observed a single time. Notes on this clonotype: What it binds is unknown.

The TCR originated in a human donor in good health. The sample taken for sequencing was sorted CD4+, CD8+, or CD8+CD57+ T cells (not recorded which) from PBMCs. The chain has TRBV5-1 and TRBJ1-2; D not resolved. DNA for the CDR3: TGCGCCAGCAGCTTGGTCCCCTCTGACTATGGCTACACCTTC. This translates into CASSLVPSDYGYTF.